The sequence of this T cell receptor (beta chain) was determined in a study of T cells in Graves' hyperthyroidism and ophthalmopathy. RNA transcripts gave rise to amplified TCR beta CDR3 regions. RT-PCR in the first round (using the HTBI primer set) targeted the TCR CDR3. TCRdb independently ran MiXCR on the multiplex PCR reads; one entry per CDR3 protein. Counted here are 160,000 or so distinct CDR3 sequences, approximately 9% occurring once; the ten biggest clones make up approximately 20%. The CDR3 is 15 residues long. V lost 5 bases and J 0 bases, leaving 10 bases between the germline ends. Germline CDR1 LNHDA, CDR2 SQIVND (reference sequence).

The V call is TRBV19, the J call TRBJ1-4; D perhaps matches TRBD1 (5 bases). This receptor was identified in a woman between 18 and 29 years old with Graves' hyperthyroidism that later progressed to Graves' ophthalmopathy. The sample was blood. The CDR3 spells CASSPGGATNEKLFF. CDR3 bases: TGTGCCAGTAGTCCCGGGGGAGCAACTAATGAAAAACTGTTTTTT. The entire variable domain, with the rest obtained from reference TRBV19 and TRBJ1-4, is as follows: DGGITQSPKYLFRKEGQNVTLSCEQNLNHDAMYWYRQDPGQGLRLIYYSQIVNDFQKGDIAEGYSVSREKKESFPLTVTSAQKNPTAFYLCASSPGGATNEKLFFGSGTQLSVL.